This entry lists 20 T cell receptor beta chains sequenced from one sample in a study of shared clonotypes between healthy human individuals (dated by TCRdb to 2020 to 2022). Preparation of the library involved the immunoSEQ multiplex PCR assay. Here the immuneACCESS table is served through TCRdb, limited to in-frame sequences with V and J called. Missing clones are a known gap in these copies; in checked studies unresolved V genes cover under half, and the rest lacks a known reason. For this sample there are 2 million to 3 million clones; just over 90% appear just once. The top ten clones comprise 0.11% to 0.15% of the sample. Material for sequencing was naive CD4+ T cells sorted from blood. The cell subset or site tag for this specimen amounts to: CD45RA+ positively selected. The origin of the receptors is a man between 18 and 29 years old in good health.

Notes on this clone: Other DNA sequences of this sample code for an identical CDR3. The V call is TRBV6-5, the J call TRBJ2-3, with D possibly TRBD2 on 6 matching bases. Trimming took off 5 bases at V and 0 bases at J, with 12 bases between the two ends. CDR3 length: 15 amino acids. CDR1 and CDR2 (germline): MNHEY, SVGAGI. CDR3 region: CASSPTRTSTDTQYF. The CDR3, as DNA: TGTGCCAGCAGTCCGACTAGGACTAGCACAGATACGCAGTATTTT.

The rearrangement joins TRBV5-1 to TRBJ2-3; TRBD2 matches 13 bases. The germline V gene has CDR1 SGHRS and CDR2 YFSETQ. J was trimmed by 6 bases and V by 6 bases; bases with no gene match: 13. The CDR3 has 17 residues. This CDR3 reads CASTLEGLAGVGDTQYF. CDR3 coding DNA: TGCGCCAGCACCTTAGAAGGACTAGCGGGAGTGGGGGATACGCAGTATTTT.

The genes are TRBV5-4 and TRBJ2-5; D uncertain. This CDR3 region has 12 residues. V was shortened by 1 base and J by 5 bases, with 6 bases between the two germline ends. The germline CDR1 and CDR2 sequences are SGHNT and YYREEE (reference sequence). Here the CDR3 reads CASSLYGETQYF. CDR3 in DNA: TGTGCCAGCAGCTTGTACGGGGAGACCCAGTACTTC.

The chain combines TRBV5-4 with TRBJ2-5; no clear D gene. With 2 bases removed from V and 4 bases from J, the gap between germline ends came to 3 bases. The CDR3 extends over 11 amino acids. Germline CDR1 and CDR2: SGHNT and YYREEE (reference sequence). DNA of the CDR3: TGTGCCAGCAGCTTCTCAGAGACCCAGTACTTC. This sequence encodes CASSFSETQYF.

CDR3 nucleotide sequence: TGTGCCAGCAGCGATCTGACAGGGGGCGAGACCCAGTACTTC. Amino acid sequence: CASSDLTGGETQYF. This rearrangement joins TRBV9 to TRBJ2-5; the match to TRBD1 covers 10 bases. The germline V gene has CDR1 SGDLS and CDR2 YYNGEE. This CDR3 has 14 residues. The trim removed 3 bases at V and 5 bases at J, leaving 4 bases unmatched.

This clone was seen a few times. The same CDR3 also results from other DNA sequences found in this sample. The chain uses TRBV6-6 and TRBJ2-5; D unresolved. The CDR3 length is 12 residues. V was cut by 1 base and J by 1 base, with 1 base left in between. In germline, CDR1 is MNHNY, CDR2 SVGAGI (reference sequence). The CDR3 DNA follows: TGTGCCAGCAGTTACTTCCAAGAGACCCAGTACTTC. Translating gives CASSYFQETQYF.

V usage is TRBV14 and J usage is TRBJ2-7; possible D gene TRBD1, 6 bases. Germline-derived CDR1 and CDR2 are SGHDN and FVKESK. This CDR3 spans 16 amino acids. V shed 1 base and J shed 3 bases, with 16 bases lying between them. Here the CDR3 DNA reads TGTGCCAGCAGCCAAGGCCGTCCCACAGGGTACTACGAGCAGTACTTC. Protein sequence: CASSQGRPTGYYEQYF. Complete variable domain (other parts from reference TRBV14 and TRBJ2-7): EAGVTQFPSHSVIEKGQTVTLRCDPISGHDNLYWYRRVMGKEIKFLLHFVKESKQDESGMPNNRFLAERTGGTYSTLKVQPAELEDSGVYFCASSQGRPTGYYEQYFGPGTRLTVT.

This chain links TRBV10-3 with TRBJ2-1, with 8 positions matching TRBD2. The germline V gene has CDR1 ENHRY and CDR2 SYGVKD. The CDR3 covers 16 residues. V lost 8 bases and J lost 2; bases outside the gene matches: 11. In nucleotides, the CDR3 is TGTGCCATCCAGGAGGGATCGGGGGGGGCCTACAATGAGCAGTTCTTC. This encodes CAIQEGSGGAYNEQFF.

V gene TRBV11-2 combines with J gene TRBJ2-7; 11 bases are a match to TRBD2. Germline V CDR1 and CDR2: SGHAT, FQNNGV. The CDR3 length is 16 residues. Trimming took 5 bases from V and 3 from J; bases not matched to a gene: 9. DNA for the CDR3: TGTGCCAGCAGCCCGGGAGGGACTAGCGGATTCTACGAGCAGTACTTC. Its translation is CASSPGGTSGFYEQYF.

The chain recombines TRBV23-1 with TRBJ1-1, with 7 bases identical to TRBD1. TRBV23-1 carries the ORF label, with uncertain function. This CDR3 contains 15 residues. With V trimmed by 5 bases and J by 1 base, 7 bases remained unmatched. The chain's CDR3 is CASSKGTAPNTEAFF. The CDR3 DNA sequence: TGCGCCAGCAGTAAGGGGACAGCCCCGAACACTGAAGCTTTCTTT.

The chain has TRBV27 and TRBJ1-4, with TRBD1 matching over 9 bases. Germline CDR1 MNHEY, CDR2 SMNVEV (reference sequence). After removal of 7 bases from V and 8 bases from J, the junction contained 8 bases not matched to a gene. The CDR3 spans 14 residues. The CDR3 DNA sequence: TGTGCCAGCACCGCAGGGACAGGGCGAGAAAAACTGTTTTTT. Amino acids: CASTAGTGREKLFF.

This chain joins TRBV10-1 and TRBJ2-3; D is tentatively TRBD1 or TRBD2 (5 bases each). From germline, CDR1 is WNHNN and CDR2 SYGVQD (reference sequence). The CDR3 is 17 amino acids. The ends were cut back, 1 base at V and 6 bases at J, with 20 bases in the middle. CDR3 bases: TGCGCCAGCAGTGAGTGGGGTCTCGGGACCTCAGGGGATACGCAGTATTTT. Amino acid sequence: CASSEWGLGTSGDTQYF.

This chain uses TRBV7-2 with TRBJ2-1; tentatively, D is TRBD2 (6 bases). CDR3 length: 16 amino acids. Trimming left V 4 bases short and J 2 bases short, with 15 bases between. Germline V CDR1 and CDR2: SGHTA, FQGNSA. As DNA, the CDR3 is TGTGCCAGCAGCTCTCTGTCGCGGGGACCCTACAATGAGCAGTTCTTC. Its protein product is CASSSLSRGPYNEQFF.

The chain uses TRBV6-5 and TRBJ1-2; D gene uncertain. Trimming took off 6 bases at V and 6 bases at J, with 14 bases between the two ends. Germline V lookup: CDR1 MNHEY, CDR2 SVGAGI. This CDR3 region has 13 residues. The CDR3 nucleotides read TGTGCCAGCAGCCTTGACACAATCCATGGCTACACCTTC. It encodes CASSLDTIHGYTF.

The chain recombines TRBV5-4 with TRBJ2-1; 7 bases line up with TRBD1. This CDR3 region has 15 residues. Germline V gene data show CDR1 as SGHNT and CDR2 as YYREEE (reference sequence). V gave up 0 bases and J gave up 5 bases; unmatched junction bases: 5. CDR3 sequence reads: CASSLGTGENNEQFF. The CDR3 DNA reads as TGTGCCAGCAGCTTGGGTACAGGGGAAAACAATGAGCAGTTCTTC.

This chain links TRBV10-3 with TRBJ1-5, with D maybe TRBD1 (5 bases). V lost 6 bases, J lost 6 bases, and 15 bases lay in between. The CDR3 length is 14 residues. Germline CDR1 is ENHRY and CDR2 is SYGVKD. CDR3 nucleotides: TGTGCCATCAGGGCCGGGACTGAAGGTCAGCCCCAGCATTTT. Its translation is CAIRAGTEGQPQHF.

The V call is TRBV29-1, the J call TRBJ2-4; the match to TRBD2 covers 8 bases. Trimming at V came to 8 bases and at J to 7 bases, leaving 13 bases not matched to a gene. The germline V gene encodes CDR1 SQVTM and CDR2 ANQGSEA. The CDR3 has 14 residues. The CDR3 DNA is TGCAGCATCAAGCGGGAGATGGATCGGAACATTCAGTACTTC. Its protein product is CSIKREMDRNIQYF.

The rearrangement joins TRBV2 to TRBJ2-5; no clear D gene. The DNA matches TRBJ2-7 better at its end, which makes the J call doubtful. This CDR3 is 13 amino acids long. Germline CDR1 is SNHLY and CDR2 is FYNNEI. CDR3 residues: CATRYDTFYEQYF. In DNA form, the CDR3 reads TGTGCCACCCGTTATGACACCTTCTACGAGCAGTACTTC.

The genes are TRBV7-2 and TRBJ2-5; 11 bases align to TRBD2. This CDR3 spans 15 amino acids. CDR1 SGHTA and CDR2 FQGNSA come from the germline V gene. V was clipped by 3 bases and J by 7 bases; unmatched bases: 7. The CDR3 sequence is CASSLVAGGPVTQYF. The DNA for the CDR3 is TGTGCCAGCAGCTTGGTAGCGGGAGGGCCTGTGACCCAGTACTTC.

The CDR3 DNA sequence: TGCGCCAGCAGCCGACCCGGACAGGACTATGGCTACACCTTC. This codes for CASSRPGQDYGYTF. This chain connects TRBV4-1 to TRBJ1-2; 7 positions agree with TRBD1. Looked up from germline, CDR1 is MGHRA and CDR2 is YSYEKL. The CDR3 length is 14 residues. The junction had 5 bases not matched to a gene; V was cut back by 4 bases and J by 3 bases.